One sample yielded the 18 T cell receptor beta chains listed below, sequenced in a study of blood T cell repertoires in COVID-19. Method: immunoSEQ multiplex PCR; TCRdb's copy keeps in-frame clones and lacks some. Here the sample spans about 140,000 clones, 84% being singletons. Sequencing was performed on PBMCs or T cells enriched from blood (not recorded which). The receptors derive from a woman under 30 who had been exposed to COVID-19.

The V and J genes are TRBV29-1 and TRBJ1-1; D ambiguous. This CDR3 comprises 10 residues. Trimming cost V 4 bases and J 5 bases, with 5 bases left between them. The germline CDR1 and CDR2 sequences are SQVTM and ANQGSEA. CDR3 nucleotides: TGCAGCGTTGTTGAGACTGAAGCTTTCTTT. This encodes CSVVETEAFF.

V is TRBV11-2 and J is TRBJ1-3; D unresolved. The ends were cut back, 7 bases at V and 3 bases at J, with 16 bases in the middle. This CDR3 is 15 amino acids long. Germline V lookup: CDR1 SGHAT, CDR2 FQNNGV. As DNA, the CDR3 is TGTGCCAGCAAACCACGAACAGCAGGTGGAAACACCATATATTTT. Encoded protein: CASKPRTAGGNTIYF.

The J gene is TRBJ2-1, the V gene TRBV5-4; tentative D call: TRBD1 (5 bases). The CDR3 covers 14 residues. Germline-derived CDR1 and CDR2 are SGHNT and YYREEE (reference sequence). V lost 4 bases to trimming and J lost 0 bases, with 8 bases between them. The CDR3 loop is CASSVRGSYNEQFF. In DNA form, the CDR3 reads TGTGCCAGCAGCGTAAGGGGCTCCTACAATGAGCAGTTCTTC.

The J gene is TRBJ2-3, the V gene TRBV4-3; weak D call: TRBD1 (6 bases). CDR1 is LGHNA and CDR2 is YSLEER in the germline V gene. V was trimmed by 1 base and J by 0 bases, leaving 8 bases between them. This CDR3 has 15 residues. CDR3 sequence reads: CASSQVGASTDTQYF. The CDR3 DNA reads TGCGCCAGCAGCCAAGTGGGGGCCAGCACAGATACGCAGTATTTT.

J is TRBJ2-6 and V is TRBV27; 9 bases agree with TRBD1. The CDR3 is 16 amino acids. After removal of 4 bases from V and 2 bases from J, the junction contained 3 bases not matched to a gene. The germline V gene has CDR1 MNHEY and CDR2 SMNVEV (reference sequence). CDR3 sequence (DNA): TGTGCCAGCAGTTACACAGGGGGCACTGGGGCCAACGTCCTGACTTTC. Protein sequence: CASSYTGGTGANVLTF.

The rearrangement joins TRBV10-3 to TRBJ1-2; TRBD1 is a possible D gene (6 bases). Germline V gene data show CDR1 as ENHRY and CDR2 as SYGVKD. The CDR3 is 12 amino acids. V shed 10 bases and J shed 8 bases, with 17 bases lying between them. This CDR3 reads CATWAQGRGYTF. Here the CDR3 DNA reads TGTGCCACCTGGGCACAGGGAAGAGGCTACACCTTC.

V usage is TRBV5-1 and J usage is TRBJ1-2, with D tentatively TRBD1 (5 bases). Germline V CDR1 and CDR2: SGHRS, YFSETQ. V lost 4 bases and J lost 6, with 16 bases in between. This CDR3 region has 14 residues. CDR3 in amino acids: CASSPAGGRHGYTF. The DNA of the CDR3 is TGCGCCAGCAGCCCAGCCGGGGGAAGGCATGGCTACACCTTC. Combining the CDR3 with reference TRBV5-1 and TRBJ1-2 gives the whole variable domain KAGVTQTPRYLIKTRGQQVTLSCSPISGHRSVSWYQQTPGQGLQFLFEYFSETQRNKGNFPGRFSGRQFSNSRSEMNVSTLELGDSALYLCASSPAGGRHGYTFGSGTRLTVV.

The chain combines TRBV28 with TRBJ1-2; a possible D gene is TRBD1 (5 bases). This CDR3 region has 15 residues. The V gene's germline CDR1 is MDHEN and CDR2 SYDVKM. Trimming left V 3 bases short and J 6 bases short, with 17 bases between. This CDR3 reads CASSFSAGPGNGYTF. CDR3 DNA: TGTGCCAGCAGTTTCTCGGCAGGGCCAGGGAATGGCTACACCTTC.

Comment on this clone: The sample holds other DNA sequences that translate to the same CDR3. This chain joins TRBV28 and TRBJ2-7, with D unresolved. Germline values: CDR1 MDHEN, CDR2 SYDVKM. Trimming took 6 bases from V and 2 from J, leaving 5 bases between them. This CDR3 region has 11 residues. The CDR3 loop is CASSVTYEQYF. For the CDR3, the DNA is TGTGCCAGCAGCGTAACCTACGAGCAGTACTTC. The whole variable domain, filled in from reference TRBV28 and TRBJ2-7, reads DVKVTQSSRYLVKRTGEKVFLECVQDMDHENMFWYRQDPGLGLRLIYFSYDVKMKEKGDIPEGYSVSREKKERFSLILESASTNQTSMYLCASSVTYEQYFGPGTRLTVT.

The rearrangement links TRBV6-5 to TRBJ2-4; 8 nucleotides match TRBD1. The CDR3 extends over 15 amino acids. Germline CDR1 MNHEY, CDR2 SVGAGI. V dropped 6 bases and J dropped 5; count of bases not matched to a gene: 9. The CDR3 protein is CASSKGQGTQNIQYF. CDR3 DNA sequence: TGTGCCAGCAGCAAAGGACAGGGAACACAAAACATTCAGTACTTC.

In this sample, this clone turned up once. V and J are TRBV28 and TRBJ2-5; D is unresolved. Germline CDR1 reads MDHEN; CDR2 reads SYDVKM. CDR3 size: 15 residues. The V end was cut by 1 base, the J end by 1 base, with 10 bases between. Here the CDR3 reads CASSLFRRSQETQYF. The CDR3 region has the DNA TGTGCCAGCAGTTTATTCCGACGGAGCCAAGAGACCCAGTACTTC.

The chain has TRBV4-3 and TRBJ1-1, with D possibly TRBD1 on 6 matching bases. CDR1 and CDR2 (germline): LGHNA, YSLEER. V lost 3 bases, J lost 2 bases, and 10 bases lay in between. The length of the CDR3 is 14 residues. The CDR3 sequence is CASSHGQLNTEAFF. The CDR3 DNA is TGCGCCAGCAGCCACGGACAGCTCAACACTGAAGCTTTCTTT.

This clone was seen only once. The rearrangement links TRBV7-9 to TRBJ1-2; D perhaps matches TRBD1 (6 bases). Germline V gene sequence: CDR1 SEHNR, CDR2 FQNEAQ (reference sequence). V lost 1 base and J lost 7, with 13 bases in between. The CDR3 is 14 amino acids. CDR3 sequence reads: CASSLGRGRGGYTF. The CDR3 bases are TGTGCCAGCAGCTTAGGCAGGGGCCGGGGTGGCTACACCTTC. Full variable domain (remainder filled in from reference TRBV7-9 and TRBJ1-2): DTGVSQNPRHKITKRGQNVTFRCDPISEHNRLYWYRQTLGQGPEFLTYFQNEAQLEKSRLLSDRFSAERPKGSFSTLEIQRTEQGDSAMYLCASSLGRGRGGYTFGSGTRLTVV.

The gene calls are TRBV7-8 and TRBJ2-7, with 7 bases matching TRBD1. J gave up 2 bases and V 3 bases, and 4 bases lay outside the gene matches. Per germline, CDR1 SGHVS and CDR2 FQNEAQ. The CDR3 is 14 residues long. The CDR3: CASSFGTAAYEQYF. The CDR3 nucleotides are TGTGCCAGCAGCTTTGGGACAGCTGCCTACGAGCAGTACTTC.

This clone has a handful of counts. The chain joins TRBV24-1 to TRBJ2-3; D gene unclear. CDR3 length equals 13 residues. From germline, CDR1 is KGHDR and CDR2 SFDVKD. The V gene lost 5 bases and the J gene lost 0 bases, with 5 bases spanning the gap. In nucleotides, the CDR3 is TGTGCCACCAGTGTGCAGAGCACAGATACGCAGTATTTT. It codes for CATSVQSTDTQYF.

CDR3 bases: TGTGCCATCACGGGAGGGCCGGATCAGCCCCAGCATTTT. It is translated as CAITGGPDQPQHF. This sequence joins TRBV10-3 and TRBJ1-5; D gene ambiguous. Germline V gene sequence: CDR1 ENHRY, CDR2 SYGVKD. V lost 7 bases, J lost 5 bases, and 12 bases lay in between. The CDR3 is made up of 13 amino acids.

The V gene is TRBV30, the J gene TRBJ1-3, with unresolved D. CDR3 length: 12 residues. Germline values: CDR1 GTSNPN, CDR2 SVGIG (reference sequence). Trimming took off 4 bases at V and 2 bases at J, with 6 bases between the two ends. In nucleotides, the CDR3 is TGTGCCTGGAAGAGAACTGGAAACACCATATATTTT. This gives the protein CAWKRTGNTIYF.

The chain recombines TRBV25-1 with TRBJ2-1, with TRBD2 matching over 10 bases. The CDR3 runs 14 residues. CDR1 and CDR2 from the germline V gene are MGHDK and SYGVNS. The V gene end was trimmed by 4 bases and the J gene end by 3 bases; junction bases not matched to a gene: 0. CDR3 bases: TGTGCCAGCAGTGCTAGCGGGAGCTACAATGAGCAGTTCTTC. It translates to CASSASGSYNEQFF.